This T cell receptor (beta chain) emerged from a study of OX40 agonist ivuxolimab in advanced cancers. At the level of the study: Every patient in dose escalation had hepatocellular carcinoma, melanoma, renal cell or head and neck cancer. Overall study findings and caveats: In general, CD8+ T cells held more expanded clones than CD4+ did, on average.

The method was immunoSEQ multiplex PCR; TCRdb's version includes in-frame clones alone and lacks a portion of them. This sample has about 81,000 clones, with 85% found just once. This clone was seen just once. Antigen unknown. The CDR3 is 15 amino acids. V was cut by 0 bases and J by 0 bases, with 8 bases left in between. Germline V CDR1 and CDR2: SGHRS, YFSETQ. Sequenced here: CD4+ or CD8+ T cells sorted from blood, sampled in a trial of the OX40 agonist ivuxolimab. The clonotype comes from an adult with an advanced solid tumor such as melanoma, head and neck, liver or kidney cancer. V gene TRBV5-1 combines with J gene TRBJ2-3; D is ambiguous. CDR3 coding DNA: TGCGCCAGCAGCTTGGACTCAGCTAGCACAGATACGCAGTATTTT. This translates into CASSLDSASTDTQYF.